The 8 T cell receptor beta chains below were found in one sample sequenced in a study of blood T cell repertoires in COVID-19. Produced via immunoSEQ multiplex PCR; TCRdb's table is partial and in-frame only. Of 100,000 or so clones listed, roughly 92% are singletons. Sequencing was performed on peripheral blood. The receptor source for this set is a man between 65 and 80 years old with acute or convalescent COVID-19.

The V gene is TRBV6-5, the J gene TRBJ1-2; the D is unclear. Germline V gives CDR1 MNHEY, CDR2 SVGAGI. This CDR3 region has 14 residues. V was cut by 0 bases and J by 8 bases, with 13 bases left in between. In nucleotides, the CDR3 is TGTGCCAGCAGTTACTCGATAGCACGAGGAGGCTACACCTTC. This gives the protein CASSYSIARGGYTF.

The chain couples TRBV21-1 to TRBJ1-6; the DNA was not used to check the table's D call, TRBD1. TRBV21-1 represents a pseudogene. The CDR3 runs to 14 residues. CDR3 DNA: TGTGCCAGCAGCCGACAGGGTGGGAATTCACCCCTCCACTTT. Its translation: CASSRQGGNSPLHF.

CDR3 loop: CATSDRTGGFGYTF. The CDR3 DNA follows: TGTGCCACCAGTGATCGGACAGGGGGCTTTGGCTACACCTTC. The chain is built from TRBV24-1 and TRBJ1-2; 11 bases map to TRBD1. CDR3 size: 14 residues. Looked up from germline, CDR1 is KGHDR and CDR2 is SFDVKD. The ends lost 3 bases at V and 7 bases at J; junction bases unmatched: 3.

This clone was seen once. The J gene is TRBJ2-3, the V gene TRBV5-1; 9 nucleotides align to TRBD1. This CDR3 comprises 14 residues. Germline CDR1 and CDR2: SGHRS and YFSETQ. With V trimmed by 4 bases and J by 4 bases, 4 bases remained unmatched. The CDR3 bases are TGCGCCAGCAGCCTGGACAGGGGCCCAGATACGCAGTATTTT. Protein sequence: CASSLDRGPDTQYF. Combining the CDR3 with reference TRBV5-1 and TRBJ2-3 gives the whole variable domain KAGVTQTPRYLIKTRGQQVTLSCSPISGHRSVSWYQQTPGQGLQFLFEYFSETQRNKGNFPGRFSGRQFSNSRSEMNVSTLELGDSALYLCASSLDRGPDTQYFGPGTRLTVL.

The genes are TRBV4-2 and TRBJ1-2; TRBD1 aligns across 11 bases. With V trimmed by 1 base and J by 8 bases, 9 bases remained unmatched. Per the germline V gene, CDR1 is LGHNA and CDR2 is YNFKEQ. This CDR3 has 16 residues. The CDR3 loop is CASSQGTGGFLEGYTF. The CDR3 DNA is TGTGCCAGCAGCCAAGGGACAGGGGGCTTCTTGGAGGGCTACACCTTC.

This clone was observed a handful of times. This chain joins TRBV7-2 and TRBJ2-7, with D hard to call. Germline V lookup: CDR1 SGHTA, CDR2 FQGNSA. Deletions cut 1 base from V and 5 bases from J, with 9 bases between. This CDR3 spans 13 amino acids. The DNA of the CDR3 is TGTGCCAGCAGCTTAGGTCATGGAGACGAGCAGTACTTC. Protein product: CASSLGHGDEQYF.

This rearrangement joins TRBV12-5 to TRBJ1-2; 7 bases are shared with TRBD1. Germline trimming cut 2 bases from V and 3 bases from J; bases unmatched to any gene: 12. The CDR3 runs 17 residues. Germline-derived CDR1 and CDR2 are LGHNT and FRNRAP. CDR3 amino acids: CASGLPTLDRRDYGYTF. CDR3 sequence (DNA): TGTGCTAGTGGTTTGCCCACCCTGGACAGGAGGGACTATGGCTACACCTTC.

Written as DNA, the CDR3 is TGTGCCAGCAGTTCACGGGGGGGCCGAAGCGGGGAGCTGTTTTTT. This gives the protein CASSSRGGRSGELFF. The V gene is TRBV6-5, the J gene TRBJ2-2; 8 bases are a match to TRBD2. V lost 4 bases to trimming and J lost 7 bases; unmatched junction nucleotides: 8. The CDR3 spans 15 residues. CDR1 MNHEY and CDR2 SVGAGI come from the germline V gene.